Shown below are 5 T cell receptor beta chains from a single sample sequenced in a study of T-cell reconstitution after alpha-beta-depleted transplantation in children. This sample's TCRbeta library carried unique molecular identifier barcodes. Via MiXCR, TCRdb re-called the PCR reads, giving one row per CDR3 protein. The sample has a few hundred thousand distinct CDR3 sequences, around 10% seen once. The sequencing here drew on PBMCs from the stem cell graft donor, taken from the stem cell graft. These receptors were collected from a human donor who donated a stem cell graft to a child with acute lymphoblastic leukemia.

The rearrangement links TRBV7-2 to TRBJ2-7; D perhaps matches TRBD1 (6 bases). The CDR3 loop spans 14 amino acids. The germline V and J ends were trimmed by 5 bases and 5 bases, with 16 bases remaining between them. Per germline, CDR1 SGHTA and CDR2 FQGNSA. The CDR3 spells CASSPPTGWHEQYF. CDR3 in DNA: TGTGCCAGCAGCCCGCCGACAGGTTGGCACGAGCAGTACTTC.

The chain joins TRBV30 to TRBJ2-1; weak D call: TRBD2 (5 bases). Germline CDR1 reads GTSNPN; CDR2 reads SVGIG (reference sequence). The V end was cut by 8 bases, the J end by 1 base, with 9 bases between. This CDR3 contains 12 residues. CDR3 loop: CAREVSYNEQFF. The CDR3 DNA sequence: TGTGCCCGGGAAGTATCCTACAATGAGCAGTTCTTC.

This clonotype has at least ten counts. The chain joins TRBV27 to TRBJ2-4; 12 positions match TRBD2. The germline gives CDR1 MNHEY, CDR2 SMNVEV (reference sequence). The CDR3 is made up of 15 amino acids. The trim removed 5 bases at V and 4 bases at J, leaving 3 bases unmatched. CDR3 DNA: TGTGCCAGCAGTGCCGGGACTAGCGGGAAAAACATTCAGTACTTC. This encodes CASSAGTSGKNIQYF.

The chain links TRBV7-9 to TRBJ2-7; D might be TRBD1 or TRBD2, each matching 5 bases. The CDR3 has 15 amino acids. The V and J ends lost 0 bases and 7 bases respectively, with 16 bases between them. Germline V gives CDR1 SEHNR, CDR2 FQNEAQ (reference sequence). CDR3 bases: TGTGCCAGCAGCTTAGCCCGGGACGGAGGTAGGGAGCAGTACTTC. Protein: CASSLARDGGREQYF.

The sample holds a few counts of this clonotype. The V gene is TRBV3-1, the J gene TRBJ2-3; TRBD2 aligns across 9 bases. The V segment lost 3 bases and the J segment 4 bases; nucleotides outside the gene matches: 5. The CDR3 loop spans 15 amino acids. Germline V CDR1 and CDR2: LGHDT, YNNKEL (reference sequence). The CDR3 DNA reads as TGTGCCAGCAGCCACTTGGCGGGAGGGCCAGATACGCAGTATTTT. It specifies CASSHLAGGPDTQYF.